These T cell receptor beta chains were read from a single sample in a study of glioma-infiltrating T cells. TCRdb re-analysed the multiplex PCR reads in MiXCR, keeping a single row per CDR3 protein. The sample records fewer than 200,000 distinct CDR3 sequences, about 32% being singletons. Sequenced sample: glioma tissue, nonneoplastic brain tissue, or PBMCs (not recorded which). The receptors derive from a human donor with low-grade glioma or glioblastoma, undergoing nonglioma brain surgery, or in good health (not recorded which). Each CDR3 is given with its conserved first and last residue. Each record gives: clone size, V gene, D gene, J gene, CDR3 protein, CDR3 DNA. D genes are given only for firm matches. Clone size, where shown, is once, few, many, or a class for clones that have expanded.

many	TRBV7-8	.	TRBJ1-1	CASSLFGAWNTEAFF	TGTGCCAGCAGCTTATTTGGGGCGTGGAACACTGAAGCTTTCTTT
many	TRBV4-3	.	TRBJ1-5	CASSQVVGVQPQHF	TGCGCCAGCAGCCAAGTGGTAGGGGTTCAGCCCCAGCATTTT
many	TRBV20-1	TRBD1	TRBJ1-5	CSARDGGQGVQPQHF	TGCAGTGCTAGAGATGGGGGACAGGGAGTTCAGCCCCAGCATTTT
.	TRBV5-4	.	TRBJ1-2	CASSLGPRQSVNYGYTF	TGTGCCAGCAGCTTGGGTCCCCGACAGAGCGTTAACTATGGCTACACCTTC
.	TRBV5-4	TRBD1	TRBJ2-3	CASSFGQGSTTQYF	TGTGCCAGCAGCTTCGGACAGGGGAGTACTACGCAGTATTTT
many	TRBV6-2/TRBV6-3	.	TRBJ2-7	CASRERGVGYEQYF	TGTGCCAGCAGAGAGAGGGGAGTAGGCTACGAGCAGTACTTC
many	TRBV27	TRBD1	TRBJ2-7	CASSSATTGMQYF	TGTGCCAGCAGTTCAGCAACGACAGGGATGCAGTACTTC
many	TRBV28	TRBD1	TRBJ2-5	CAITPGQQETQYF	TGTGCCATCACTCCGGGACAGCAAGAGACCCAGTACTTC
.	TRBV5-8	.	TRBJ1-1	CASSPRTWGLNTEAFF	TGTGCCAGCAGCCCGAGGACTTGGGGGTTGAACACTGAAGCTTTCTTT
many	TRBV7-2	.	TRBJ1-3	CASSPRGGGPSGNTIYF	TGTGCCAGCAGCCCAAGGGGGGGGGGACCTTCTGGAAACACCATATATTTT
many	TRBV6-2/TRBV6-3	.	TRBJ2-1	CASSYGITPDNEQFF	TGTGCCAGCAGTTACGGAATAACCCCCGACAATGAGCAGTTCTTC
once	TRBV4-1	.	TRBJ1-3	CASSQDGGYGNTIYF	TGCGCCAGCAGCCAAGATGGGGGATATGGAAACACCATATATTTT
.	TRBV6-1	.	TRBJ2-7	CAISETSSPQYF	TGTGCCATCAGTGAAACAAGTTCCCCGCAGTACTTC
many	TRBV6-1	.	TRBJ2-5	CASAYDSQETQYF	TGTGCCAGCGCCTACGACTCGCAAGAGACCCAGTACTTC
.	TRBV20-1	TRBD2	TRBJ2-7	CSAALAGNSYEQYF	TGCAGTGCTGCTCTAGCGGGAAATTCCTACGAGCAGTACTTC
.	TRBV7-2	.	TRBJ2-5	CASSFSGYQETQYF	TGTGCCAGCAGCTTCAGCGGGTACCAAGAGACCCAGTACTTC
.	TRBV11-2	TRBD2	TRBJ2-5	CASSSGGRSQETQYF	TGTGCCAGCAGCTCCGGCGGGAGGTCCCAAGAGACCCAGTACTTC
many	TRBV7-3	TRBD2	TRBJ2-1	CASSPGTSGYNEQFF	TGTGCCAGCAGCCCCGGGACTAGCGGCTACAATGAGCAGTTCTTC
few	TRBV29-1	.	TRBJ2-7	CSVVGRADYEQYF	TGCAGCGTTGTGGGTCGGGCGGACTACGAGCAGTACTTC
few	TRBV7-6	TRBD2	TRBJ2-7	CASSWRQGLAGVRGEQYF	TGTGCCAGCAGCTGGAGACAGGGACTAGCGGGAGTTCGTGGCGAGCAGTACTTC
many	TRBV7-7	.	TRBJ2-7	CASSLGPGTQYEQYF	TGTGCTAGCAGCTTAGGGCCCGGGACTCAGTACGAGCAGTACTTC
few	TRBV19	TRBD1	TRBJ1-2	CASTVQGARTYYTF	TGTGCCAGTACCGTACAGGGGGCGCGGACCTACTACACCTTC
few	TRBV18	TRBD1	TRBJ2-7	CASSPRDRGPGGDEQYF	TGTGCCAGCTCACCTCGGGACAGGGGGCCAGGTGGGGACGAGCAGTACTTC
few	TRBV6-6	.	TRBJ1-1	CASSSQERVKRNTEAFF	TGTGCCAGCAGTTCACAGGAAAGGGTCAAAAGGAACACTGAAGCTTTCTTT
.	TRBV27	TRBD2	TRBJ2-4	CASRGEGPQNIQYF	TGTGCCAGCAGGGGGGAGGGCCCTCAAAACATTCAGTACTTC
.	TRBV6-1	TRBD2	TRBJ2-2	CASRGGSGRGAGELFF	TGTGCCAGCAGAGGTGGTAGCGGGAGGGGAGCCGGGGAGCTGTTTTTT
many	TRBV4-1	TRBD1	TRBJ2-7	CASSQGRDRGYEQYF	TGCGCCAGCAGCCAAGGCCGGGACAGGGGGTACGAGCAGTACTTC
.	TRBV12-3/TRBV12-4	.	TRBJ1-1	CASSFQGHTEAFF	TGTGCCAGCAGTTTCCAGGGTCACACTGAAGCTTTCTTT
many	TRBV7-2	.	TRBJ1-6	CASSLATGLAPLHF	TGTGCCAGCAGCTTAGCGACGGGTTTGGCACCCCTCCACTTT
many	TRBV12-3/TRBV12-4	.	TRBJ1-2	CASSYPWTNYGYTF	TGTGCCAGCAGTTACCCATGGACTAACTATGGCTACACCTTC
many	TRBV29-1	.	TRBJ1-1	CSAQGRPAEAFF	TGCAGCGCTCAGGGGCGCCCCGCTGAAGCTTTCTTT